A single sample gave rise to the 13 T cell receptor beta chains below, sequenced in a study of lymphopenia after photon versus proton radiotherapy. TCRdb's table, derived via immunoSEQ multiplex PCR, lists solely in-frame clones and lacks some. The repertoire holds about 14,000 clones, with about 79% as singletons. The source material was peripheral blood, sampled from a patient treated with photon-based radiotherapy. These receptor sequences come from a man aged 50 to 60 with gastric cancer.

The chain uses TRBV9 and TRBJ1-3; 9 positions match TRBD1. V gave up 4 bases and J gave up 8 bases; unmatched junction bases: 10. Germline CDR1 SGDLS, CDR2 YYNGEE. The CDR3 contains 15 residues. CDR3 protein: CASSSYGQGRDTIYF. The DNA of the CDR3 is TGTGCCAGCAGCAGCTACGGACAGGGGAGGGACACCATATATTTT.

This chain connects TRBV18 to TRBJ2-3; D not certain. The CDR3 totals 15 residues. V was clipped by 3 bases and J by 0 bases, with 10 bases between them. Germline CDR1 and CDR2: KGHSH and LQKENI. The CDR3 reads CASSPLLTSTDTQYF. In DNA form, the CDR3 reads TGTGCCAGCTCACCCTTACTAACTAGCACAGATACGCAGTATTTT.

The CDR3 bases are TGTGCCAGCCGGGGGGCCGATGAAAAACTGTTTTTT. Protein: CASRGADEKLFF. V gene TRBV2 combines with J gene TRBJ1-4, with D tentatively TRBD1 (6 bases). There are 12 residues in the CDR3. The V end lost 8 bases, the J end lost 6 bases, and 10 bases lay between the germline ends. Per the germline V gene, CDR1 is SNHLY and CDR2 is FYNNEI. The whole variable domain, remainder taken from reference TRBV2 and TRBJ1-4, is EPEVTQTPSHQVTQMGQEVILRCVPISNHLYFYWYRQILGQKVEFLVSFYNNEISEKSEIFDDQFSVERPDGSNFTLKIRSTKLEDSAMYFCASRGADEKLFFGSGTQLSVL.

V is TRBV6-6 and J is TRBJ1-6, with D uncertain. The V gene lost 7 bases and the J gene lost 3 bases, with 7 bases spanning the gap. The CDR3 is made up of 13 amino acids. CDR1 is MNHNY, CDR2 SVGAGI, per germline (reference sequence). DNA of the CDR3: TGTGCCAGCACTTCCGGCTATAATTCACCCCTCCACTTT. Its translation is CASTSGYNSPLHF.

This sequence joins TRBV6-5 and TRBJ1-2, with a tentative D call TRBD1 (5 bases). The V and J ends lost 6 bases and 5 bases respectively, with 13 bases between them. CDR3 length: 13 amino acids. The germline CDR1 and CDR2 sequences are MNHEY and SVGAGI. In DNA form, the CDR3 reads TGTGCCAGCAGAAACAGGAATTTATATGGCTACACCTTC. Translation: CASRNRNLYGYTF.

This clone showed up just once. This sequence joins TRBV5-5 and TRBJ1-2; D is ambiguous. Trimming took 4 bases from V and 5 from J, leaving 9 bases between them. Per the germline V gene, CDR1 is SGHKS and CDR2 is YYEKEE (reference sequence). The CDR3 runs to 12 residues. This chain's CDR3 is CASSVGPYGYTF. CDR3 sequence (DNA): TGTGCCAGCAGCGTGGGTCCGTATGGCTACACCTTC.

This clone occurred once. The chain couples TRBV9 to TRBJ2-5; D may correspond to TRBD1 or TRBD2 (5 bases each). Per germline, CDR1 SGDLS and CDR2 YYNGEE. CDR3 length: 16 residues. V lost 2 bases and J 5 bases, leaving 19 bases between the germline ends. The CDR3 loop reads CASSVLGRQGRETQYF. The CDR3 DNA reads as TGTGCCAGCAGCGTCTTGGGACGGCAGGGACGGGAGACCCAGTACTTC.

This clone was seen just once. The chain combines TRBV14 with TRBJ1-4; D call uncertain. The ends were cut back, 4 bases at V and 9 bases at J, with 12 bases in the middle. Germline V lookup: CDR1 SGHDN, CDR2 FVKESK. There are 13 residues in the CDR3. CDR3 region: CASSPATAQKLFF. The CDR3 DNA is TGTGCCAGCAGCCCCGCGACGGCTCAAAAACTGTTTTTT. Based on the CDR3 plus reference TRBV14 and TRBJ1-4, the full variable domain is EAGVTQFPSHSVIEKGQTVTLRCDPISGHDNLYWYRRVMGKEIKFLLHFVKESKQDESGMPNNRFLAERTGGTYSTLKVQPAELEDSGVYFCASSPATAQKLFFGSGTQLSVL.

The chain links TRBV7-9 to TRBJ1-5, with D unresolved. The CDR3 covers 18 residues. Trimming shortened V by 2 bases and J by 5 bases, and 22 bases separated the two germline ends. Germline V gene sequence: CDR1 SEHNR, CDR2 FQNEAQ (reference sequence). CDR3 in amino acids: CASSLLPSEGDLYQPQHF. The CDR3 DNA follows: TGTGCCAGCAGCTTATTGCCCTCCGAGGGCGATCTTTATCAGCCCCAGCATTTT.

The rearrangement joins TRBV6-1 to TRBJ2-5; a weak D match, TRBD2 (7 bases). Germline loops: CDR1 MNHNS, CDR2 SASEGT. With 4 bases removed from V and 5 bases from J, the gap between germline ends came to 11 bases. CDR3 length: 13 amino acids. CDR3: CASSAGGRETQYF. CDR3 nucleotides: TGTGCCAGCAGTGCGGGGGGCCGGGAGACCCAGTACTTC.

This rearrangement joins TRBV25-1 to TRBJ1-6; possibly TRBD1 for D (5 bases). This CDR3 has 14 amino acids. Trimming left V 5 bases short and J 5 bases short, with 10 bases between. Germline V gene data show CDR1 as MGHDK and CDR2 as SYGVNS. CDR3 DNA: TGTGCCAGCAGTTGGGACCGGGATAATTCACCCCTCCACTTT. This sequence encodes CASSWDRDNSPLHF.

This chain connects TRBV10-3 to TRBJ1-1; TRBD1 is a possible D gene (5 bases). The V and J ends lost 6 bases and 8 bases respectively, with 19 bases between them. Looked up from germline, CDR1 is ENHRY and CDR2 is SYGVKD. The length of the CDR3 is 14 residues. Here the CDR3 reads CAIRVRGTEVEAFF. The CDR3 DNA reads as TGTGCCATCAGGGTACGAGGGACGGAGGTCGAAGCTTTCTTT.

V is TRBV5-1 and J is TRBJ1-1; 7 bases agree with TRBD1. The V segment lost 3 bases and the J segment 8 bases; nucleotides outside the gene matches: 7. The CDR3 is 13 residues long. Germline assignment: CDR1 SGHRS and CDR2 YFSETQ. Here the CDR3 DNA reads TGCGCCAGCAGCTCCGACAGGGCCGGGGAAGCTTTCTTT. This gives the protein CASSSDRAGEAFF.